The clone carrying this T cell receptor beta chain was detected many times. Its antigen is still unknown. A library prepared for alpha chains yielded this beta chain as an off-target read; its size is of little meaning. The V end lost 3 bases, the J end lost 8 bases, and 13 bases lay between the germline ends. Germline V gene sequence: CDR1 DFQATT, CDR2 SNEGSKA (reference sequence). The CDR3 is 13 residues long. These data are taken from a study of spatial heterogeneity in lung cancer. TCRdb re-called the 5' RACE reads with MiXCR, one entry per CDR3 protein. The sample holds about 15,000 distinct CDR3 sequences, 6.2% seen once. Study-wide points: The number of expanded tumor alpha and beta chains correlated with mutation number.

Regarding time point: sample taken at primary tumor resection. This receptor was obtained from a male donor with early-stage non-small cell lung cancer. The sequenced sample was lung tumor tissue, obtained at surgery. The chain recombines TRBV20-1 with TRBJ1-4, with D maybe TRBD1 (5 bases). The CDR3 nucleotides are TGCAGTGCTAGGGGGGGATTGGAAGAAAAACTGTTTTTT. Its protein product is CSARGGLEEKLFF.